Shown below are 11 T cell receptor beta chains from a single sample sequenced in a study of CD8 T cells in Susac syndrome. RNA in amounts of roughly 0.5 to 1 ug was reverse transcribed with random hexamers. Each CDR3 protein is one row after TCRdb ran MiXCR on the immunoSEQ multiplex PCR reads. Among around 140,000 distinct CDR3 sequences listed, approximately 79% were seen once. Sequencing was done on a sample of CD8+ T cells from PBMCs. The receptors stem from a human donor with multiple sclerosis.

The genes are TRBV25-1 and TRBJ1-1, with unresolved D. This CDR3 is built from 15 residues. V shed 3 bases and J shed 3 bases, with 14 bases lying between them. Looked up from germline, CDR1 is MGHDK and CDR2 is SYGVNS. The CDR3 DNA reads TGTGCCAGCAGTGAGAGCCGGTATCCCTACACTGAAGCTTTCTTT. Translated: CASSESRYPYTEAFF.

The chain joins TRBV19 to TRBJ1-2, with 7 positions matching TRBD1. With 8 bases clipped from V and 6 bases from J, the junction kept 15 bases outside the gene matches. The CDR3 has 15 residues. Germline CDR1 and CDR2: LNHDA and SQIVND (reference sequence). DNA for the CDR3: TGTGCCAGTCTTCCCCCGGGACAGCCTCAGGATGGCTACACCTTC. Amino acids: CASLPPGQPQDGYTF.

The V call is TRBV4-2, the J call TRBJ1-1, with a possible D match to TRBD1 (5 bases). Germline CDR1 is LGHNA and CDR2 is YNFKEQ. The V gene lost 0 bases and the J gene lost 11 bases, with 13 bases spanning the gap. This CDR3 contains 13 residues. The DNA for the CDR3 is TGTGCCAGCAGCCAAGATATAACAGGTTACGCTTTCTTT. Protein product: CASSQDITGYAFF.

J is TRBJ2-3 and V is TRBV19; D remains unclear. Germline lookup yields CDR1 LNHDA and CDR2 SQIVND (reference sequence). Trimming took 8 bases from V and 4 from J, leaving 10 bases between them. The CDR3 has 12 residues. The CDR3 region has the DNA TGTGCCAGTCGCCTAGGGCCAGATACGCAGTATTTT. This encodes CASRLGPDTQYF.

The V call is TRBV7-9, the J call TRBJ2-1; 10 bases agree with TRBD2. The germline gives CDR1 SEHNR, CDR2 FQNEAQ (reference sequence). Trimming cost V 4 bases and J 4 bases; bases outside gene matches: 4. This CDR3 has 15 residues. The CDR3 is CASSSGLARYNEQFF. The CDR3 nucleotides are TGTGCCAGCAGCTCGGGACTAGCGAGGTACAATGAGCAGTTCTTC.

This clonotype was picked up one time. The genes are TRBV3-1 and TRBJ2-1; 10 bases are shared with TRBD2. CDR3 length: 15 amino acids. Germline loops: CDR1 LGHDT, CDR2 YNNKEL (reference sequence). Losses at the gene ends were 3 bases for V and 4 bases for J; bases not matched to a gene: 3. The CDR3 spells CASSHLLAGYNEQFF. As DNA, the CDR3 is TGTGCCAGCAGCCATTTACTAGCGGGGTACAATGAGCAGTTCTTC.

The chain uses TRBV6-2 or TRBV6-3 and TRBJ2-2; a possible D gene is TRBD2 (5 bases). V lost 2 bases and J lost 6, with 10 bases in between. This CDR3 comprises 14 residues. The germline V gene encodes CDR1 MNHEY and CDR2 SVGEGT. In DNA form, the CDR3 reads TGTGCCAGCAGTTACGGCGGGTCCCCCGGGGAGCTGTTTTTT. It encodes CASSYGGSPGELFF.

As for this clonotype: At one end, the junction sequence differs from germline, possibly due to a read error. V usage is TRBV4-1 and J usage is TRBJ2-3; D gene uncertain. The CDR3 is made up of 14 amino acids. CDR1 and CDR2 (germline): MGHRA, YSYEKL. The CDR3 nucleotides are TGCGCCAGCAGCGAAGAAGGAGGCACAGATACGCAGTATTTT. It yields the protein CASSEEGGTDTQYF.

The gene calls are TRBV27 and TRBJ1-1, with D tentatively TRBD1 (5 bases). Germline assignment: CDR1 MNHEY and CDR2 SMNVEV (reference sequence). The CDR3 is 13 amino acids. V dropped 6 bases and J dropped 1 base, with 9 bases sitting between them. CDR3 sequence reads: CASSFTGNTEAFF. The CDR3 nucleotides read TGTGCCAGCAGCTTTACAGGGAACACTGAAGCTTTCTTT.

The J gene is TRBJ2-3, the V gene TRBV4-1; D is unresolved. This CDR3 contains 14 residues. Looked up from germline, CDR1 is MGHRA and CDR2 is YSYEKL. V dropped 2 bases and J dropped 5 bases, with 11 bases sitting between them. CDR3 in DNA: TGCGCCAGCAGCCAAACTCGGCGATTAGATACGCAGTATTTT. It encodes CASSQTRRLDTQYF.

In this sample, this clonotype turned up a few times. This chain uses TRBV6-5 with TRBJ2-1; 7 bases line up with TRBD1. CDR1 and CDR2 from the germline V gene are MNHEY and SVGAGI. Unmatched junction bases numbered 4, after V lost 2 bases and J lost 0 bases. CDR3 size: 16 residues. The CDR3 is CASSYRGQFSYNEQFF. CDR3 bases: TGTGCCAGCAGTTACCGGGGACAGTTCTCCTACAATGAGCAGTTCTTC.